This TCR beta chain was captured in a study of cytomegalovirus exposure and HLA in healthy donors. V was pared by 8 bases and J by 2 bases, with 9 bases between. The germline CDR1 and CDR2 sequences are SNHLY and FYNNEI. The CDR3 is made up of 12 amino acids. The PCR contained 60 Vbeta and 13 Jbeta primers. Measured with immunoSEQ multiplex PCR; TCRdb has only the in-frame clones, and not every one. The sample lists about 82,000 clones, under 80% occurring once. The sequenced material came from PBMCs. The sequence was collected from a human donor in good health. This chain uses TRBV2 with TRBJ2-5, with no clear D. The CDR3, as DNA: TGTGCCAGCCTGTCACAACAAGAGACCCAGTACTTC. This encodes CASLSQQETQYF.